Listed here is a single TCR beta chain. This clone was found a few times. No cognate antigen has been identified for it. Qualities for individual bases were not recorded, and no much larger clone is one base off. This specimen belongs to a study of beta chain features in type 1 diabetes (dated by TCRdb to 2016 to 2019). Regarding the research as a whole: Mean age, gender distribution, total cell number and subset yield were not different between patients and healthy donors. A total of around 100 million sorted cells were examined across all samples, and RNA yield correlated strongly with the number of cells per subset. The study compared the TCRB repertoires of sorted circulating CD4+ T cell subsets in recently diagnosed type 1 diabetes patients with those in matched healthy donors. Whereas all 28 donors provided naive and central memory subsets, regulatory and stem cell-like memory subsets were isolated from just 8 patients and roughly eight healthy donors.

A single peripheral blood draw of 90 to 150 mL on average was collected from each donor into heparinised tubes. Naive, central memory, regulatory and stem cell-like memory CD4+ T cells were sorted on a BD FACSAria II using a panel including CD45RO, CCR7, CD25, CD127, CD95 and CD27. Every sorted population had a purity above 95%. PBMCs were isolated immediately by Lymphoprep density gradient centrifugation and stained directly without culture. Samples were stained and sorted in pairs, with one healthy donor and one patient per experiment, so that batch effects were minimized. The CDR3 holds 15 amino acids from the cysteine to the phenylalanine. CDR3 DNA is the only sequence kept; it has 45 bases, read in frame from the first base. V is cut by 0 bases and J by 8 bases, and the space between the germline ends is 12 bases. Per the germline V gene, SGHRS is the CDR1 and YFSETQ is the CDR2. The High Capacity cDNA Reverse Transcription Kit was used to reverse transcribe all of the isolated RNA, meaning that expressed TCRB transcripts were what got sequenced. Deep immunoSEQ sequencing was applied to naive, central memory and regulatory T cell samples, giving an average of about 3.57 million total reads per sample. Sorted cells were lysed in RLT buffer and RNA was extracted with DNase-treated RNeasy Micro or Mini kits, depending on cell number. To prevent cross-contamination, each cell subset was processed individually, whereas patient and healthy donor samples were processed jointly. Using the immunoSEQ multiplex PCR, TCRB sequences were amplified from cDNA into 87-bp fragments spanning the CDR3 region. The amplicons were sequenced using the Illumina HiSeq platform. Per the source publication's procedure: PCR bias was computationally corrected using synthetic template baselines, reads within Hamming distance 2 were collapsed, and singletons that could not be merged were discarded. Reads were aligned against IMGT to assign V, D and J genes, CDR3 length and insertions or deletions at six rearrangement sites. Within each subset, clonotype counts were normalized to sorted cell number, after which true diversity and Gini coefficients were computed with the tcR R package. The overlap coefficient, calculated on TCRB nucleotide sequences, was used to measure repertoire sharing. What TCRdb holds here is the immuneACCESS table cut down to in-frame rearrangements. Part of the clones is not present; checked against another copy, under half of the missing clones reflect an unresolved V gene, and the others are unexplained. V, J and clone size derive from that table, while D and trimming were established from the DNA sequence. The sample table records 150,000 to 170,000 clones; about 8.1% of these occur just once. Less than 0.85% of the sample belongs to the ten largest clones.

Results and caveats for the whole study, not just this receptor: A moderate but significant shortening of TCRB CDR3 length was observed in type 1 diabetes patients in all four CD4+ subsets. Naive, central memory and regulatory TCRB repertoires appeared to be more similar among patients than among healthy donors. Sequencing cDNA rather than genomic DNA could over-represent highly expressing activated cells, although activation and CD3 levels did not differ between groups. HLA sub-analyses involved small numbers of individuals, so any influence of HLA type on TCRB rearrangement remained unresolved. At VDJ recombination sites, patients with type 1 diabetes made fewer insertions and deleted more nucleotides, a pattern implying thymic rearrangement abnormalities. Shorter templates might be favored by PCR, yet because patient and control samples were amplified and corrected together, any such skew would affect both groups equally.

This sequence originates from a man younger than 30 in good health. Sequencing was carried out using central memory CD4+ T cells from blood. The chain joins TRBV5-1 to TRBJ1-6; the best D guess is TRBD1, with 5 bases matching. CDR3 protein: CASSLGRGMDSPLHF. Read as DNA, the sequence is TGCGCCAGCAGCTTGGGTCGGGGGATGGATTCACCCCTCCACTTT.